The rows below give T cell receptor beta chains drawn from one sample of a study of T cell changes during pregnancy in multiple sclerosis. TCRdb's table, derived via immunoSEQ multiplex PCR, lists solely in-frame clones and lacks some. The repertoire consists of 70,000 to 95,000 clones, with roughly 93% occurring once and the leading ten covering over 2%. The material was peripheral blood, obtained in the second trimester of pregnancy. The source is a female donor with multiple sclerosis, enrolled in a pregnancy study. Both conserved end residues are part of each CDR3. A D gene is named only where the DNA matches it firmly. Clone size is stated in some rows and not others, as once, few, many or a class when expanded.

J gene	V gene	D gene	clone size	CDR3 DNA	CDR3 protein
TRBJ1-2	TRBV6-5	.	.	TGTGCCAGCAGTTACTCGAACAGCTATGGCTACACCTTC	CASSYSNSYGYTF
TRBJ1-1	TRBV5-1	TRBD1	.	TGCGCCAGCAGCCTGGGACAGGGGTACACTGAAGCTTTCTTT	CASSLGQGYTEAFF
TRBJ2-7	TRBV29-1	.	.	TGCAGCGTCGCGGACCTAAGCGACAGATACGAGCAGTACTTC	CSVADLSDRYEQYF
TRBJ2-5	TRBV10-1	TRBD2	.	TGCGCCGGCTCAAGAAGGCTCCGACTAGCGGGAAGGGGAGAGACCCAGTACTTC	CAGSRRLRLAGRGETQYF
TRBJ2-1	TRBV18	TRBD1	.	TGTGCCAGCTCACCGAGGACAGGGAGTGGCGGTGAGCAGTTCTTC	CASSPRTGSGGEQFF
TRBJ2-3	TRBV5-1	.	once	TGCGCCAGCAGCTCAGATCCCACAGATACGCAGTATTTT	CASSSDPTDTQYF
TRBJ1-3	TRBV2	.	.	TGTGCCAGCAGTGTTTCGGACAGAAACACCATATATTTT	CASSVSDRNTIYF
TRBJ2-3	TRBV6-5	.	.	TGTGCCAGCAGACTAGGAAATCGACTGACAGATACGCAGTATTTT	CASRLGNRLTDTQYF
TRBJ1-4	TRBV5-1	TRBD1	once	TGCGCCAGCAGCACTACTGCAGGGGGCGCGAGTGAAAAACTGTTTTTT	CASSTTAGGASEKLFF
TRBJ2-4	TRBV6-1	TRBD2	once	TGTGCCAGCAGGGGACTAGCGGGAGGGTACTTC	CASRGLAGGYF
TRBJ2-5	TRBV6-6	.	.	TGTGCCAGCAGTTACTCGGGCTGGGAGACCCAGTACTTC	CASSYSGWETQYF